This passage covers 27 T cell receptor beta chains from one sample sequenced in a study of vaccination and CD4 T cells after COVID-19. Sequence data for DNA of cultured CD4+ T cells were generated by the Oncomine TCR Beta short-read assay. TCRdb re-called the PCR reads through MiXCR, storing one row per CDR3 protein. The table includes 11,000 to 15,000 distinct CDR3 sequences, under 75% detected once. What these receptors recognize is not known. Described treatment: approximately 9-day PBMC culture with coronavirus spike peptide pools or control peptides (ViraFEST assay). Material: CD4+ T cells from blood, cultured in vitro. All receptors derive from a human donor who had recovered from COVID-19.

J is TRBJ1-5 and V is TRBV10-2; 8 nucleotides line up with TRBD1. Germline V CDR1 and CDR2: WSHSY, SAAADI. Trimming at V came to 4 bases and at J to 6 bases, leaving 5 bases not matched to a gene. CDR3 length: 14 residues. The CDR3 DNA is TGCGCCAGCAGTGTTTCAGGGGGCAGTCAGCCCCAGCATTTT. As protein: CASSVSGGSQPQHF.

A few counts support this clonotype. CDR3 residues: CSAGGGQNNQPQHF. The CDR3 coding sequence is TGCAGTGCTGGGGGAGGACAGAATAATCAGCCCCAGCATTTT. This chain joins TRBV20-1 and TRBJ1-5; D possibly corresponds to TRBD1 (6 bases). Between the trimmed V and J ends, which lost 5 bases and 4 bases, there was a span of 15 bases. Germline V gene lookup returns CDR1 DFQATT and CDR2 SNEGSKA (reference sequence). The length of the CDR3 is 14 residues.

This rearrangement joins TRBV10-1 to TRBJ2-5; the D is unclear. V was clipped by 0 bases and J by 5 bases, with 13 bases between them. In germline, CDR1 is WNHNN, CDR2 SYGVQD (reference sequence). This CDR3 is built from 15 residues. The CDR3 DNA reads TGCGCCAGCAGTGAGTCGCAGGCCCGGTGGGAGACCCAGTACTTC. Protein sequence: CASSESQARWETQYF.

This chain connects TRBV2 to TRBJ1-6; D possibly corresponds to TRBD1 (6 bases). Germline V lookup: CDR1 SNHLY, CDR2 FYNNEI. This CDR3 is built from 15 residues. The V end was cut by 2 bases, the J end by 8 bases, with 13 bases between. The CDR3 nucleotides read TGTGCCAGCAGTGAACGGCAGGGGCGGCATTCACCCCTCCACTTT. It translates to CASSERQGRHSPLHF.

The CDR3 nucleotides are TGTGCCACCAGCAGACGTCCCAACACCGGGGAGCTGTTTTTT. Protein product: CATSRRPNTGELFF. The genes are TRBV15 and TRBJ2-2; no clear D gene. The germline gives CDR1 LNHNV, CDR2 YYDKDF (reference sequence). This CDR3 has 14 amino acids. V was pared by 2 bases and J by 2 bases, with 6 bases between.

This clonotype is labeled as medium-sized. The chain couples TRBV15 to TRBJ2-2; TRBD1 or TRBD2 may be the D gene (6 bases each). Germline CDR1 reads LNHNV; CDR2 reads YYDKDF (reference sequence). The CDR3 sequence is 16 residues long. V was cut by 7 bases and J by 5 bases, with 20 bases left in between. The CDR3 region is CATTAGGGTQTGELFF. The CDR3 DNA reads TGTGCCACCACTGCTGGGGGCGGGACACAGACCGGGGAGCTGTTTTTT.

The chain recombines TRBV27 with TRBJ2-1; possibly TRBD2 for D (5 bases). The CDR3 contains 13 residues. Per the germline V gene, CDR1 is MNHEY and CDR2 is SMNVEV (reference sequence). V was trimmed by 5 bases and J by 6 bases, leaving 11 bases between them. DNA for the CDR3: TGTGCCAGCAGTCTCTATCGGGGCAATGAGCAGTTCTTC. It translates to CASSLYRGNEQFF.

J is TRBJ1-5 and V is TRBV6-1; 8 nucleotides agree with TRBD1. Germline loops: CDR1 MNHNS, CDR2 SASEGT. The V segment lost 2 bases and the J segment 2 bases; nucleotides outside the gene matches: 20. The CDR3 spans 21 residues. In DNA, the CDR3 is TGTGCCAGCAGTGAAAGGACTTTAGGGCAGGGGGCCACCGGACGCAATCAGCCCCAGCATTTT. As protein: CASSERTLGQGATGRNQPQHF.

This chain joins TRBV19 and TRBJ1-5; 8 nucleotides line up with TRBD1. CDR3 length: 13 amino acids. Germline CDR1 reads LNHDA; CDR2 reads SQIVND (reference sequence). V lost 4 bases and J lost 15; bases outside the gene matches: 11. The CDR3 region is CASSKDREEQGHF. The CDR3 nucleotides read TGTGCCAGTAGTAAGGACAGGGAGGAACAAGGGCATTTT.

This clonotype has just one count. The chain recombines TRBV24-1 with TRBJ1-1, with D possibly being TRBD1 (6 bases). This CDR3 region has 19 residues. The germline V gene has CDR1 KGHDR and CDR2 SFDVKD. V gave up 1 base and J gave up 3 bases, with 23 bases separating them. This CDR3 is CATSDFHREACSSDTEAFF. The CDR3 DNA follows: TGTGCCACCAGTGATTTCCACAGGGAGGCGTGTTCGTCGGACACTGAAGCTTTCTTT.

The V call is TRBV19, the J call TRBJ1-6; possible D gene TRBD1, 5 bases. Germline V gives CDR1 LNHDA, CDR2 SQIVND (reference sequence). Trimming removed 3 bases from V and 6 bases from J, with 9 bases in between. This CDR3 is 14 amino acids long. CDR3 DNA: TGTGCCAGTAGTATGCGGGACGGTAATTCACCCCTCCACTTT. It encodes CASSMRDGNSPLHF.

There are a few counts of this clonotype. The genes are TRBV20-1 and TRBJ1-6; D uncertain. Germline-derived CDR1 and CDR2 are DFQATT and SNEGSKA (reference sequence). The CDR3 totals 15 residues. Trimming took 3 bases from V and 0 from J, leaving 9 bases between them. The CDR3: CSARGTLSYNSPLHF. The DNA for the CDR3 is TGCAGTGCTAGGGGAACCCTCTCCTATAATTCACCCCTCCACTTT.

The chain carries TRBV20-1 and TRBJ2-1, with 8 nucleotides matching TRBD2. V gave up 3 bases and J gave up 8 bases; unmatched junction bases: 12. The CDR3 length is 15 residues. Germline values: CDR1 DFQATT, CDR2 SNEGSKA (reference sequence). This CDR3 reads CSASLAGGLGYEQFF. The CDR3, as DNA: TGCAGTGCTAGCCTAGCGGGTGGCCTGGGGTATGAGCAGTTCTTC.

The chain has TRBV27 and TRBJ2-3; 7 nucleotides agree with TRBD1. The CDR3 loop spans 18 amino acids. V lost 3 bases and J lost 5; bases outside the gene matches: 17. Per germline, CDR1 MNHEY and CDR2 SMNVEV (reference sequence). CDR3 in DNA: TGTGCCAGCAGTTTGAAAGGGGGCGACTATGGTTTAGGAGATACGCAGTATTTT. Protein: CASSLKGGDYGLGDTQYF.

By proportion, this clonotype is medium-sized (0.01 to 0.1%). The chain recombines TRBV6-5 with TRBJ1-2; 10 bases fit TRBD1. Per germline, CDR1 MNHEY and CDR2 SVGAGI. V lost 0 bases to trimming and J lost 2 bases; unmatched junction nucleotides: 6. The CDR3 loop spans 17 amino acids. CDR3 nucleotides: TGTGCCAGCAGTTACTCGGGGACAGGGGCCGCCAACTATGGCTACACCTTC. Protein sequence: CASSYSGTGAANYGYTF.

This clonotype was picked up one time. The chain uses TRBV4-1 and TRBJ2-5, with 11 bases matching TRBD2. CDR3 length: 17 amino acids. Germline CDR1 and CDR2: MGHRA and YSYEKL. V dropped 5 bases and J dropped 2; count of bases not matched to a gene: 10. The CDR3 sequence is CASSKILTSGVQETQYF. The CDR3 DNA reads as TGCGCCAGCAGCAAAATCCTGACTAGCGGGGTACAAGAGACCCAGTACTTC.

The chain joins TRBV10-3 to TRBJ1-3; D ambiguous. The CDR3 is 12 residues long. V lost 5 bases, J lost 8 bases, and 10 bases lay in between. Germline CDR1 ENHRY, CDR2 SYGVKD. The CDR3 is CAISRGADTIYF. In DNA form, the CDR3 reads TGTGCCATCAGTCGGGGAGCCGACACCATATATTTT.

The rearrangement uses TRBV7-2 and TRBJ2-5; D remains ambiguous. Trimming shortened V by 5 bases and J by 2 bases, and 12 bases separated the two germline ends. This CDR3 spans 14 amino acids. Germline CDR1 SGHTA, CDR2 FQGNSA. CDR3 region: CASSPRRSQETQYF. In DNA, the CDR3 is TGTGCCAGCAGCCCAAGGCGGTCTCAAGAGACCCAGTACTTC.

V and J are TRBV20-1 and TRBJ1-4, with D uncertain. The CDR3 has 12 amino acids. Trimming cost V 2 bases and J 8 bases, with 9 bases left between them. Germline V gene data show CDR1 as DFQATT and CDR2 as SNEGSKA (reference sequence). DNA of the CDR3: TGCAGTGCTAGAAAGGCAGGAGAAAAACTGTTTTTT. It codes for CSARKAGEKLFF.

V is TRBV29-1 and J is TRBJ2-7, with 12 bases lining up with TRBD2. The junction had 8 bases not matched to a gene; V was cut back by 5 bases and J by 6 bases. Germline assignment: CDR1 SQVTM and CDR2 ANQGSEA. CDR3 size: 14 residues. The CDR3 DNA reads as TGCAGCGTTAACCTACTAGCGGGGGGCCCCGAGCAGTACTTC. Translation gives CSVNLLAGGPEQYF.

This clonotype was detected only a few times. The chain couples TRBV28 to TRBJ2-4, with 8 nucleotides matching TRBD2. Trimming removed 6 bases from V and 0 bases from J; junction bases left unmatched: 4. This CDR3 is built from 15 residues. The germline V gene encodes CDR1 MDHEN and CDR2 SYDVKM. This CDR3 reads CASRRRGVAKNIQYF. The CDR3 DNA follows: TGTGCCAGCAGGAGGCGGGGGGTAGCCAAAAACATTCAGTACTTC.

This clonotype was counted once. For the CDR3, the DNA is TGTGCCAGCGCATGGGGGGGGACGGAGACCCAGTACTTC. It codes for CASAWGGTETQYF. This chain links TRBV28 with TRBJ2-5; TRBD2 matches at 7 bases. V lost 8 bases and J lost 5; bases outside the gene matches: 8. The length of the CDR3 is 13 residues. The germline gives CDR1 MDHEN, CDR2 SYDVKM.

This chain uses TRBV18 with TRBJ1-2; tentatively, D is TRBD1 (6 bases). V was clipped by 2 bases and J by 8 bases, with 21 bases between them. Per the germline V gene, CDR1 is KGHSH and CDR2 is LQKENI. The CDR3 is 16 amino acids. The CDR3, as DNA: TGTGCCAGCTCACCAACGGAACAGGGCCGGGCCGGCGGCTACACCTTC. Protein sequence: CASSPTEQGRAGGYTF.

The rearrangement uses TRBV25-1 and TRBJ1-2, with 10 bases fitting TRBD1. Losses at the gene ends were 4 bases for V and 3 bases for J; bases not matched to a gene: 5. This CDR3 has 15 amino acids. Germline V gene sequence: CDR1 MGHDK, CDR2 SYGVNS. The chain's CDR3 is CASSGDRGHDYGYTF. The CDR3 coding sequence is TGTGCCAGCAGTGGCGACAGGGGGCACGACTATGGCTACACCTTC.

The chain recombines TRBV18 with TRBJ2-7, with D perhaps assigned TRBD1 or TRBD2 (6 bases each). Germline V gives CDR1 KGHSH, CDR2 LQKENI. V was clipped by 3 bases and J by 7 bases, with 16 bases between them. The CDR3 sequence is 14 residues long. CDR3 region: CASSPLAGGGEQYF. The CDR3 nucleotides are TGTGCCAGCTCACCCCTGGCCGGGGGCGGGGAGCAGTACTTC. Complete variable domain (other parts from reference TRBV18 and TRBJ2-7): NAGVMQNPRHLVRRRGQEARLRCSPMKGHSHVYWYRQLPEEGLKFMVYLQKENIIDESGMPKERFSAEFPKEGPSILRIQQVVRGDSAAYFCASSPLAGGGEQYFGPGTRLTVT.

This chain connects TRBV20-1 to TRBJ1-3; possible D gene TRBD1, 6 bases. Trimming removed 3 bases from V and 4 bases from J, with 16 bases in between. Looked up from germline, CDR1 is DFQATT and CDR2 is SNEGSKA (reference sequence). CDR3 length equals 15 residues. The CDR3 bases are TGCAGTGCTAGGGCAGGGACAACGCGGGGAAACACCATATATTTT. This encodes CSARAGTTRGNTIYF.

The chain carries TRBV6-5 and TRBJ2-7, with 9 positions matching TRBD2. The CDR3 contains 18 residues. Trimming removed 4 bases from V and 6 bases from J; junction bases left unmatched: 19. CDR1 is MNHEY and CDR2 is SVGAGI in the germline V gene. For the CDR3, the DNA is TGTGCCAGCAGTTCCACACCGGGACTAGCTACAAGAGCAGGCGAGCAGTACTTC. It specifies CASSSTPGLATRAGEQYF.